The 22 T cell receptor beta chains listed next were all sequenced from one sample in a study of cytomegalovirus exposure and HLA in healthy donors (dated by TCRdb to the late 2010s). Libraries were constructed by the immunoSEQ multiplex PCR assay. For the multiplex PCR, a mixture combining 60 forward primers for TCR Vbeta segments and 13 reverse primers for TCR Jbeta segments was used. The clones in this table, taken by TCRdb from immuneACCESS, are in-frame only. Not every clone is retained; where verified, under half of the shortfall comes from an unresolved V gene, and the cause of the rest is unknown. The sample table shows about 180,000 clones, and over 75% are seen once. Under 2.5% of the sample comes from the top ten. Sequenced input: PBMCs. The receptor source for this set is a man in his 60s in good health and CMV-seronegative.

The chain uses TRBV7-8 and TRBJ1-1; D unresolved. CDR3 length: 13 amino acids. V dropped 8 bases and J dropped 1 base, with 11 bases sitting between them. The V gene's germline CDR1 is SGHVS and CDR2 FQNEAQ. DNA of the CDR3: TGTGCCAGCTCCACGGGTGGGAACACTGAAGCTTTCTTT. It translates to CASSTGGNTEAFF.

The CDR3 protein is CASSVLAGTGELFF. The CDR3 DNA is TGCGCCAGCAGTGTGCTAGCTGGCACCGGGGAGCTGTTTTTT. The chain joins TRBV10-2 to TRBJ2-2; D is perhaps TRBD2 (5 bases). V was trimmed by 4 bases and J by 4 bases, leaving 10 bases between them. The CDR3 covers 14 residues. The V gene's germline CDR1 is WSHSY and CDR2 SAAADI.

This clone was counted between two and nine times. J is TRBJ1-2 and V is TRBV4-1; the match to TRBD1 covers 12 bases. The CDR3 sequence is 15 residues long. The germline CDR1 and CDR2 sequences are MGHRA and YSYEKL. V was clipped by 6 bases and J by 3 bases; unmatched bases: 5. The CDR3 region has the DNA TGCGCCAGCAGGGGACAGGGGGCGGGGGACTATGGCTACACCTTC. Protein: CASRGQGAGDYGYTF.

The chain is built from TRBV10-3 and TRBJ2-2, with 7 nucleotides matching TRBD2. The CDR3 length is 14 residues. V was clipped by 8 bases and J by 5 bases; unmatched bases: 8. CDR1 ENHRY and CDR2 SYGVKD come from the germline V gene. CDR3 nucleotide sequence: TGTGCCATCGTGTGGGAGGGCCGAACCGGGGAGCTGTTTTTT. Translating it yields CAIVWEGRTGELFF.

This clone was counted only a few times. The J gene is TRBJ1-1, the V gene TRBV5-5; TRBD1 aligns across 7 bases. The CDR3 contains 16 residues. Trimming removed 4 bases from V and 0 bases from J; junction bases left unmatched: 9. The germline V gene encodes CDR1 SGHKS and CDR2 YYEKEE (reference sequence). The DNA of the CDR3 is TGTGCCAGCAGCGGACAGGCAACGGGGATGAACACTGAAGCTTTCTTT. It codes for CASSGQATGMNTEAFF.

There are a few counts of this clone. The chain recombines TRBV10-2 with TRBJ2-7; possible D gene TRBD2, 6 bases. Germline V gene sequence: CDR1 WSHSY, CDR2 SAAADI. The length of the CDR3 is 13 residues. V was trimmed by 8 bases and J by 2 bases, leaving 13 bases between them. As DNA, the CDR3 is TGCGCCAGCCGCGGGACGGATACCTACGAGCAGTACTTC. Amino acid sequence: CASRGTDTYEQYF.

The chain links TRBV13 to TRBJ1-2; no firm D call. Germline CDR1 PRHDT, CDR2 FYEKMQ (reference sequence). The length of the CDR3 is 12 residues. V lost 0 bases and J lost 8, with 7 bases in between. The CDR3 bases are TGTGCCAGCAGCTTAGGCCGAGGGGGCTACACCTTC. Translated: CASSLGRGGYTF. Based on the CDR3 plus reference TRBV13 and TRBJ1-2, the full variable domain is AAGVIQSPRHLIKEKRETATLKCYPIPRHDTVYWYQQGPGQDPQFLISFYEKMQSDKGSIPDRFSAQQFSDYHSELNMSSLELGDSALYFCASSLGRGGYTFGSGTRLTVV.

The genes are TRBV2 and TRBJ1-2; D not resolved. CDR1 SNHLY and CDR2 FYNNEI come from the germline V gene. Trimming removed 5 bases from V and 4 bases from J, with 14 bases in between. CDR3 length equals 14 residues. The CDR3 coding sequence is TGTGCCAGCAGTCGGAACATCGACTTCTATGGCTACACCTTC. The encoded protein is CASSRNIDFYGYTF.

This chain links TRBV6-5 with TRBJ1-5; tentative D call: TRBD1 (5 bases). Germline V gene sequence: CDR1 MNHEY, CDR2 SVGAGI. With 6 bases removed from V and 1 base from J, the gap between germline ends came to 10 bases. This CDR3 has 14 amino acids. CDR3 sequence: CASRGPGSNQPQHF. CDR3 bases: TGTGCCAGCAGGGGGCCTGGGAGCAATCAGCCCCAGCATTTT.

This chain links TRBV4-3 with TRBJ2-1; TRBD2 matches 10 bases. The CDR3 contains 16 residues. Germline CDR1 LGHNA, CDR2 YSLEER. Trimming took 0 bases from V and 7 from J; bases not matched to a gene: 6. The CDR3 bases are TGCGCCAGCAGCCAAGAACTAGCGGGAAATTTAAATGAGCAGTTCTTC. Protein product: CASSQELAGNLNEQFF.

The rearrangement joins TRBV2 to TRBJ2-7; D is perhaps TRBD2 (6 bases). With 7 bases removed from V and 2 bases from J, the gap between germline ends came to 12 bases. The CDR3 extends over 13 amino acids. Per germline, CDR1 SNHLY and CDR2 FYNNEI. The CDR3 region is CASTSLAAYEQYF. CDR3 DNA: TGTGCCAGCACCTCACTAGCTGCCTACGAGCAGTACTTC.

The gene calls are TRBV2 and TRBJ2-3, with 12 positions matching TRBD2. The length of the CDR3 is 14 residues. Looked up from germline, CDR1 is SNHLY and CDR2 is FYNNEI. Germline trimming cut 4 bases from V and 7 bases from J; bases unmatched to any gene: 3. CDR3 region: CASSVTSGGYTQYF. As DNA, the CDR3 is TGTGCCAGCAGTGTAACTAGCGGGGGGTATACGCAGTATTTT.

This clone showed up just a few times. The chain recombines TRBV6-5 with TRBJ2-7; D is possibly TRBD2 (6 bases). Trimming cost V 6 bases and J 2 bases, with 17 bases left between them. From germline, CDR1 is MNHEY and CDR2 SVGAGI. The length of the CDR3 is 15 residues. The CDR3 DNA is TGTGCCAGCAGGCCCCCCGGGGGAAGGGCCTACGAGCAGTACTTC. Amino acid sequence: CASRPPGGRAYEQYF.

The CDR3 region has the DNA TGTGCCAGTAGTATCGGGACAGACATCTACGAGCAGTACTTC. Encoded protein: CASSIGTDIYEQYF. V is TRBV19 and J is TRBJ2-7; 7 positions agree with TRBD1. Germline lookup yields CDR1 LNHDA and CDR2 SQIVND (reference sequence). CDR3 length equals 14 residues. J was trimmed by 3 bases and V by 3 bases; bases with no gene match: 5. The full variable domain, rest sourced from reference TRBV19 and TRBJ2-7, is DGGITQSPKYLFRKEGQNVTLSCEQNLNHDAMYWYRQDPGQGLRLIYYSQIVNDFQKGDIAEGYSVSREKKESFPLTVTSAQKNPTAFYLCASSIGTDIYEQYFGPGTRLTVT.

The chain links TRBV7-9 to TRBJ1-2; 7 bases line up with TRBD1. Trimming at V came to 6 bases and at J to 8 bases, leaving 9 bases not matched to a gene. CDR3 length: 13 amino acids. Germline CDR1 SEHNR, CDR2 FQNEAQ (reference sequence). CDR3 DNA: TGTGCCAGCAGGACAGGGCGGGTGGAGGGCTACACCTTC. Protein product: CASRTGRVEGYTF.

The chain recombines TRBV2 with TRBJ2-7, with 9 positions matching TRBD2. This CDR3 is 13 amino acids long. J was trimmed by 6 bases and V by 8 bases; bases with no gene match: 8. CDR1 is SNHLY, CDR2 FYNNEI, per germline. The CDR3: CASERGVVGEQYF. The CDR3 coding sequence is TGTGCCAGCGAGCGGGGGGTAGTCGGCGAGCAGTACTTC.

The rearrangement uses TRBV7-2 and TRBJ2-1; 8 nucleotides match TRBD2. V was clipped by 2 bases and J by 1 base; unmatched bases: 10. CDR3 length equals 18 residues. Germline V gene lookup returns CDR1 SGHTA and CDR2 FQGNSA. The CDR3 DNA follows: TGTGCCAGCAGCTTAAACCCGTCGGGAGGGTTTTCCTACAATGAGCAGTTCTTC. This translates into CASSLNPSGGFSYNEQFF. Together with reference TRBV7-2 and TRBJ2-1, the CDR3 gives the full variable domain: GAGVSQSPSNKVTEKGKDVELRCDPISGHTALYWYRQSLGQGLEFLIYFQGNSAPDKSGLPSDRFSAERTGGSVSTLTIQRTQQEDSAVYLCASSLNPSGGFSYNEQFFGPGTRLTVL.

Note on this clone: The junction departs from germline at one end; a sequencing error may be responsible. The gene calls are TRBV11-3 and TRBJ2-7, with 9 bases aligning to TRBD2. CDR3 length equals 14 residues. Germline V gives CDR1 SGHNT, CDR2 YENEEA. The CDR3 region is CASSTGLASSEQYF. CDR3 coding DNA: TGTGCCAGCAGCACGGGACTAGCATCCTCCGAGCAGTACTTC.

V is TRBV2 and J is TRBJ2-1; 11 nucleotides line up with TRBD2. Looked up from germline, CDR1 is SNHLY and CDR2 is FYNNEI. The CDR3 extends over 16 amino acids. V dropped 5 bases and J dropped 4; count of bases not matched to a gene: 7. CDR3 bases: TGTGCCAGCAGTCGGAGAGTAGCGGGAGGGTACAATGAGCAGTTCTTC. This sequence encodes CASSRRVAGGYNEQFF.

In the case of this clone: The germline gene is not matched at one end of the junction; a read error may be the cause. V is TRBV2 and J is TRBJ1-5, with 7 bases that match TRBD1. The germline V gene encodes CDR1 SNHLY and CDR2 FYNNEI. This CDR3 is built from 14 residues. The CDR3: CASSERQGPQPQNF. CDR3 nucleotide sequence: TGTGCCAGCAGTGAAAGACAGGGTCCCCAGCCCCAGAATTTT.

The chain uses TRBV18 and TRBJ1-2; 8 bases are shared with TRBD1. The CDR3 sequence is 15 residues long. Trimming took 3 bases from V and 4 from J; bases not matched to a gene: 7. Germline CDR1 reads KGHSH; CDR2 reads LQKENI. For the CDR3, the DNA is TGTGCCAGCTCACCCGGGACAGGTGGTTTCTATGGCTACACCTTC. Translated, it gives CASSPGTGGFYGYTF.

The chain has TRBV2 and TRBJ2-5; TRBD1 matches 12 bases. The germline V gene has CDR1 SNHLY and CDR2 FYNNEI. This CDR3 is built from 14 residues. After removal of 6 bases from V and 5 bases from J, the junction contained 4 bases not matched to a gene. The CDR3 loop reads CASSLGQGAETQYF. In DNA form, the CDR3 reads TGTGCCAGCAGCCTGGGACAGGGGGCCGAGACCCAGTACTTC. Supplemented by reference TRBV2 and TRBJ2-5, the full variable domain reads EPEVTQTPSHQVTQMGQEVILRCVPISNHLYFYWYRQILGQKVEFLVSFYNNEISEKSEIFDDQFSVERPDGSNFTLKIRSTKLEDSAMYFCASSLGQGAETQYFGPGTRLLVL.